This T cell receptor beta chain derives from a study of OX40 agonist ivuxolimab in advanced cancers. Findings and limits, study-wide: Dosing at 0.1 to 3.0 mg/kg was accompanied by clonal expansion of CD4+ and CD8+ blood T cells by week 6.

The sample holds a few counts of this clone. The antigen remains undetermined. At one end, the junction sequence differs from germline, possibly due to a read error. Produced via immunoSEQ multiplex PCR; TCRdb's table is partial and in-frame only. The sample lists about 32,000 clones; 89% were seen once. Germline CDR1 MRHNA, CDR2 SNTAGT. The CDR3 is 8 residues long. Anyone with autoimmune disease history or systemic immunosuppression was excluded. The material sequenced was CD4+ or CD8+ T cells sorted from blood, taken in a trial of the OX40 agonist ivuxolimab. The TCR comes from an adult with an advanced solid tumor such as melanoma, head and neck, liver or kidney cancer. The rearrangement links TRBV6-4 to TRBJ1-2; D is undetermined. DNA of the CDR3: TGTGCCAGCAGCCCGAATTCCTTC. As protein: CASSPNSF.